This TCR beta chain was obtained from a study of CD4+ T cells in melanoma (dated by TCRdb to between 2020 and 2023). Notes on the research overall: Neoantigen-specific CD4+ T cells in human melanoma were investigated in the study. The investigation overall reported the following: The report described a correlation between neoantigen-specific CD4+ T cells and the function of CD8+ T cells, macrophages and B cells. According to the report, neoantigen-specific CD4+ T cells in melanoma displayed diverse differentiation states.

From its cysteine to its phenylalanine, the CDR3 spans 13 amino acids. The sequence is cut down to CDR3 DNA, 39 bases in frame from base 1. The CDR1 and CDR2 encoded by the germline V gene are MNHEY and SVGAGI. The V and J ends are trimmed by 5 bases and 7 bases, leaving 12 bases between them. Patients with melanoma were used as donors. Preparation of the library involved the immunoSEQ multiplex PCR assay. TCRdb took over this immuneACCESS table, retaining in-frame rearrangements with V and J assigned. Such tables are incomplete; in checked studies, under half of the missing clones stem from an unresolved V gene, and the remainder is unexplained. This sample is represented by about 21,000 clones; about four fifths of them were singletons. Clones ranked in the top ten supply less than 4.5% of the sample. With respect to this clone: Its antigen remains undetermined. No per-base quality is available; no much larger clone lies one base away.

The V and J segments used are TRBV6-5 and TRBJ1-3; the D gene is perhaps TRBD1, from 6 matching bases. The receptor comes from a human donor with melanoma. Sample: cells from a culture (not recorded whether cultured in vitro). The CDR3 region has the sequence CASSRTEGNTIYF. The DNA reads as follows: TGTGCCAGCAGTCGGACAGAGGGCAACACCATATATTTT.